Listed below are T cell receptor beta chains from one sample, sequenced in a study of somatic mutations in cytotoxic T cells in rheumatoid arthritis. Data came from immunoSEQ multiplex PCR; TCRdb stores just in-frame clones and leaves some out. The sample holds just under 7,500 clones, around 90% seen once. Sequenced input: CD8+ T cells sorted from blood. All receptors come from a middle-aged man with rheumatoid arthritis. Both conserved end residues are part of each CDR3. The D gene is left open where the match is weak. Only part of the rows carry a size: once, few, many, or a class if the clone is expanded.

clone_size d_call j_call v_call cdr3_aa cdr3_nt
- - TRBJ2-5 TRBV7-9 CASRWQGQETQYF TGTGCCAGCAGGTGGCAGGGCCAAGAGACCCAGTACTTC
- - TRBJ1-2 TRBV28 CASSFRHYPPGYTF TGTGCCAGCAGTTTTCGTCACTATCCCCCTGGCTACACCTTC
- TRBD1 TRBJ2-7 TRBV4-2 CASSQEQGANYEQYF TGTGCCAGCAGCCAAGAACAGGGGGCCAACTACGAGCAGTACTTC
- TRBD1 TRBJ2-7 TRBV2 CASSPGTGLFYEQYF TGTGCCAGCAGTCCCGGGACAGGGTTGTTCTACGAGCAGTACTTC
- TRBD2 TRBJ2-1 TRBV7-8 CASSPRLAGGPLGNEQFF TGTGCCAGCAGCCCGAGACTAGCGGGGGGGCCACTAGGCAATGAGCAGTTCTTC
- - TRBJ1-5 TRBV2 CASSADSSNQPQHF TGTGCCAGCAGTGCTGACAGTAGCAATCAGCCCCAGCATTTT
- - TRBJ1-1 TRBV5-6 CASSPPGDLGYTEAFF TGTGCCAGCAGCCCACCGGGGGATCTGGGGTACACTGAAGCTTTCTTT
- TRBD1 TRBJ1-6 TRBV27 CASSVEGQGSPLHF TGTGCCAGCAGTGTCGAGGGACAGGGTTCACCCCTCCACTTT
- - TRBJ1-3 TRBV29-1 CSVEADSYSGNTIYF TGCAGCGTTGAAGCGGACAGCTACTCTGGAAACACCATATATTTT
once - TRBJ2-1 TRBV7-8 CASSPGQGTEQFF TGTGCCAGCAGCCCAGGGCAGGGCACTGAGCAGTTCTTC
- - TRBJ1-1 TRBV5-6 CASSHTQGNTEAFF TGTGCCAGCAGTCACACACAGGGGAACACTGAAGCTTTCTTT
once - TRBJ2-1 TRBV6-5 CASTPSGSYYNEQFF TGTGCCAGCACCCCGAGCGGGTCCTACTACAATGAGCAGTTCTTC
- - TRBJ1-6 TRBV5-6 CASSQRGGYGISPLHF TGTGCCAGCAGCCAAAGAGGAGGGTATGGGATTTCACCCCTCCACTTT
- - TRBJ1-3 TRBV1 CTSSQPDTSGNTIYF TGCACCAGCAGCCAACCTGACACCTCTGGAAACACCATATATTTT
- TRBD2 TRBJ2-1 TRBV7-8 CASSQASGGYNEQFF TGTGCCAGCAGCCAAGCTAGCGGGGGGTACAATGAGCAGTTCTTC
- TRBD1 TRBJ2-7 TRBV5-5 CASSQQRTGSYEQYF TGTGCCAGCAGCCAACAACGGACAGGCTCCTACGAGCAGTACTTC
- TRBD2 TRBJ2-1 TRBV5-8 CASSLVRGGDNEQFF TGTGCCAGCAGCTTGGTTCGGGGGGGGGACAATGAGCAGTTCTTC
few - TRBJ2-5 TRBV7-6 CASSLREAQYF TGTGCCAGCAGCCTCAGGGAGGCCCAGTACTTC
- TRBD1 TRBJ1-2 TRBV4-1 CASSQDHRDRTTYGYTF TGCGCCAGCAGCCAAGATCACCGGGACAGGACGACCTATGGCTACACCTTC
- - TRBJ2-3 TRBV7-6 CASSLYASGRYSTDTQYF TGTGCCAGCAGCTTATACGCCTCGGGGAGATATAGCACAGATACGCAGTATTTT
medium-sized - TRBJ1-4 TRBV19 CASSTRDTRGELFF TGTGCCAGTAGTACCCGGGACACCCGAGGGGAACTGTTTTTT
- TRBD2 TRBJ2-5 TRBV10-3 CAISDPGGPGQETQYF TGTGCCATCAGTGACCCGGGGGGGCCTGGACAAGAGACCCAGTACTTC
- - TRBJ1-5 TRBV19 CASSIAPLSNQPQHF TGTGCCAGTAGTATAGCCCCCCTTAGCAATCAGCCCCAGCATTTT
- TRBD1 TRBJ1-1 TRBV5-1 CASSPGTGNTEAFF TGCGCCAGCAGCCCCGGGACAGGGAACACTGAAGCTTTCTTT
- TRBD1 TRBJ1-5 TRBV25-1 CASSEGQSLNQPQHF TGTGCCAGCAGTGAGGGACAGAGTTTAAATCAGCCCCAGCATTTT
- - TRBJ1-4 TRBV5-4 CASSSEGVPNEKLFF TGTGCCAGCAGCTCCGAGGGTGTGCCTAATGAAAAACTGTTTTTT
- - TRBJ2-7 TRBV4-1 CASSQVTGPSYEQYF TGCGCCAGCAGCCAAGTAACAGGACCCTCCTACGAGCAGTACTTC
- - TRBJ1-1 TRBV2 CASNFRDTNTEAFF TGTGCCAGCAATTTCCGGGACACCAACACTGAAGCTTTCTTT
- TRBD2 TRBJ2-5 TRBV9 CASSDGTSGETQYF TGTGCCAGCAGCGACGGGACTAGCGGAGAGACCCAGTACTTC
- - TRBJ1-1 TRBV4-1 CASSQEAGGMEAFF TGCGCCAGCAGCCAAGAGGCGGGGGGAATGGAGGCTTTCTTT
- - TRBJ2-1 TRBV28 CASSWMTGLDYNEQFF TGTGCCAGCAGTTGGATGACAGGTCTGGACTACAATGAGCAGTTCTTC
- - TRBJ2-1 TRBV6-5 CASSYSAGSYNEQFF TGTGCCAGCAGTTACTCCGCGGGCTCCTACAATGAGCAGTTCTTC
- - TRBJ2-7 TRBV6-5 CASRDSTYYEQYF TGTGCCAGCAGGGACAGTACCTACTACGAGCAGTACTTC
- TRBD1 TRBJ1-4 TRBV4-1 CASSQGTGNEKLFF TGCGCCAGCAGCCAGGGGACAGGGAATGAAAAACTGTTTTTT
once - TRBJ2-3 TRBV27 CASSLWAGQGVTDTQYF TGTGCCAGCAGCCTATGGGCGGGGCAGGGGGTAACAGATACGCAGTATTTT
- - TRBJ2-5 TRBV28 CASSLIGARSRETQYF TGTGCCAGCAGTTTAATAGGGGCGCGTTCTCGAGAGACCCAGTACTTC
- - TRBJ1-2 TRBV7-7 CASSSGECGYTF TGTGCTAGCAGCTCGGGGGAATGTGGCTACACCTTC
few - TRBJ1-5 TRBV4-1 CASSQEWTQNQPQHF TGCGCCAGCAGCCAAGAGTGGACACAGAATCAGCCCCAGCATTTT
- - TRBJ1-6 TRBV9 CASRADSSYNSPLHF TGTGCCAGCAGGGCAGACAGCTCCTATAATTCACCCCTCCACTTT
- - TRBJ2-1 TRBV28 CASSLSREIYNEQFF TGTGCCAGCAGTTTGAGCCGGGAGATCTACAATGAGCAGTTCTTC
- - TRBJ1-1 TRBV7-6 CASSHHLNLNTEAFF TGTGCCAGCAGCCATCACCTAAATCTGAACACTGAAGCTTTCTTT
few TRBD1 TRBJ1-3 TRBV6-5 CASSPTGLGNTIYF TGTGCCAGCAGTCCGACAGGGCTTGGAAACACCATATATTTT
- - TRBJ1-2 TRBV6-6 CASTAQANYGYTF TGTGCCAGCACCGCACAGGCTAACTATGGCTACACCTTC
- - TRBJ2-5 TRBV7-9 CASSLILGGEETQYF TGTGCCAGCAGCTTAATACTCGGGGGAGAAGAGACCCAGTACTTC
- - TRBJ1-4 TRBV7-9 CASSGRRGQPTNEKLFF TGTGCCAGCAGCGGAAGGAGAGGACAGCCAACTAATGAAAAACTGTTTTTT
- TRBD2 TRBJ2-5 TRBV9 CASSVGLAGLETQYF TGTGCCAGCAGCGTAGGGCTAGCGGGGCTAGAGACCCAGTACTTC